The sequence of this T cell receptor beta chain was determined in a study of T cells in Graves' hyperthyroidism and ophthalmopathy. The CDR3 extends over 18 amino acids. CDR1 is SGDLS, CDR2 YYNGEE, per germline. Losses at the gene ends were 4 bases for V and 5 bases for J; bases not matched to a gene: 10. Authors of the study amplified TCR beta CDR3 regions from RNA transcripts. TCR CDR3 regions were first amplified by RT-PCR with HTBI primers. TCRdb reprocessed the multiplex PCR reads via MiXCR and lists one record per CDR3 protein. Of roughly 570,000 distinct CDR3 sequences listed, roughly 14% are singletons.

The source is a woman aged 25 to 45 with Graves' hyperthyroidism. The material sequenced was blood. The chain uses TRBV9 and TRBJ2-2; 14 nucleotides agree with TRBD2. The CDR3 nucleotides are TGTGCCAGCAGCCCGGGACTAGCGGGAGACCCCCGGACCGGGGAGCTGTTTTTT. It encodes CASSPGLAGDPRTGELFF.